This is a list of T cell receptor beta chains from one sample in a study of T cells in Graves' hyperthyroidism and ophthalmopathy. Each CDR3 protein gets one entry after TCRdb re-called the multiplex PCR reads with MiXCR. This repertoire shows 500,000 to 600,000 distinct CDR3 sequences, approximately 49% found once; its top ten account for about two fifths. The sequencing sample was made of peripheral blood or thyroid tissue (not recorded which). The receptors come from an adult woman with Graves' disease, either hyperthyroidism or ophthalmopathy (not recorded which). The CDR3 runs from the conserved cysteine through the conserved F or W. A D gene is named only where the DNA matches it firmly. Size tells how often a clone was seen (once, few, many) or the class of an expanded clone, and some rows leave it out.

CDR3 protein,CDR3 DNA,J gene,clone size,D gene,V gene
CASSLSQYTEAFF,TGTGCCAGCAGCCTCAGTCAGTACACTGAAGCTTTCTTT,TRBJ1-1,few,NA,TRBV25-1
CAWTLAGRENGELFF,TGTGCCTGGACCCTAGCGGGACGCGAAAACGGGGAGCTGTTTTTT,TRBJ2-2,NA,TRBD2,TRBV30
CASSEMLDGETQYF,TGTGCCAGCAGTGAGATGCTGGATGGGGAGACCCAGTACTTC,TRBJ2-5,few,NA,TRBV6-1
CASSLQVPGDTEAFF,TGTGCCAGCAGCTTACAGGTACCAGGGGACACTGAAGCTTTCTTT,TRBJ1-1,many,NA,TRBV7-8
CASSPGAEGGYTF,TGTGCCAGCAGCCCAGGCGCTGAGGGAGGCTACACCTTC,TRBJ1-2,NA,NA,TRBV7-9
CASSRSNQPQHF,TGCGCCAGCAGCCGTAGCAATCAGCCCCAGCATTTT,TRBJ1-5,many,NA,TRBV4-1
CASSIGIYGELFF,TGTGCCAGTAGTATTGGAATTTACGGGGAGCTGTTTTTT,TRBJ2-2,many,NA,TRBV19
CAISDGVGYTF,TGTGCCATCAGTGATGGGGTCGGCTACACCTTC,TRBJ1-2,few,NA,TRBV10-3
CASSIGTDRNYGYTF,TGTGCCAGTAGTATAGGCACGGACCGTAACTATGGCTACACCTTC,TRBJ1-2,NA,NA,TRBV19
CARAGTTNTGELFF,TGTGCCAGAGCGGGGACTACGAACACCGGGGAGCTGTTTTTT,TRBJ2-2,NA,TRBD2,TRBV2
CASRWNREETQYF,TGTGCCAGCAGATGGAACAGGGAAGAGACCCAGTACTTC,TRBJ2-5,NA,NA,TRBV7-9
CASSPGAVGHAEQYF,TGTGCCAGCAGCCCCGGGGCGGTGGGGCACGCCGAGCAGTACTTC,TRBJ2-7,once,NA,TRBV7-9
CASSKQGAQGNQPQHF,TGTGCCAGCAGTAAGCAGGGGGCGCAGGGCAATCAGCCCCAGCATTTT,TRBJ1-5,NA,TRBD1,TRBV2
CASSLGTGARETQYF,TGTGCCAGCAGCCTCGGGACAGGGGCACGAGAGACCCAGTACTTC,TRBJ2-5,NA,TRBD1,TRBV11-2
CASSPRDDYSNQPQYF,TGTGCCAGTAGTCCTCGGGACGACTATAGCAATCAGCCCCAGTATTTT,TRBJ2-3,NA,NA,TRBV19
CASSQGLAGADEQYF,TGTGCCAGCAGCCAAGGACTAGCGGGAGCGGACGAGCAGTACTTC,TRBJ2-7,NA,TRBD2,TRBV7-9
CASSRQTYSPLHF,TGTGCCAGCAGTAGACAAACTTATTCACCCCTCCACTTT,TRBJ1-6,few,NA,TRBV2
CASRRTGGYETQYF,TGTGCCAGCAGGCGGACAGGGGGCTACGAGACCCAGTACTTC,TRBJ2-5,NA,TRBD1,TRBV12-3/TRBV12-4
CASSLVDRVWQYF,TGTGCCAGCAGCTTGGTGGACAGGGTGTGGCAGTACTTC,TRBJ2-7,NA,TRBD1,TRBV7-8
CASSVERRDRGTQETQYF,TGTGCCAGCAGCGTAGAGAGGAGGGACAGGGGGACCCAAGAGACCCAGTACTTC,TRBJ2-5,many,TRBD1,TRBV9
CSVVKANVLTF,TGCAGCGTGGTGAAGGCCAACGTCCTGACTTTC,TRBJ2-6,NA,NA,TRBV29-1
CASAIVGGQPQHF,TGTGCCAGCGCAATAGTCGGGGGTCAGCCCCAGCATTTT,TRBJ1-5,few,NA,TRBV19
CASTRTGDPRANVLTF,TGTGCCAGTACGCGGACAGGGGATCCTCGGGCCAACGTCCTGACTTTC,TRBJ2-6,NA,TRBD1,TRBV19
CASSGTRGTGELFF,TGTGCCAGCAGCGGGACTAGGGGCACCGGGGAGCTGTTTTTT,TRBJ2-2,NA,TRBD2,TRBV9
CAISTGQGPSF,TGTGCCATCAGCACGGGACAGGGGCCGTCCTTC,TRBJ1-2,NA,TRBD1,TRBV10-3
CSAKRGRGNQPQHF,TGCAGTGCTAAGAGGGGGCGAGGCAATCAGCCCCAGCATTTT,TRBJ1-5,NA,TRBD1,TRBV20-1
CSVEQRFEQYF,TGCAGCGTTGAACAAAGGTTCGAGCAGTACTTC,TRBJ2-7,NA,NA,TRBV29-1
CASSLASATATNEKLFF,TGTGCCAGCAGTTTAGCTTCCGCGACAGCAACTAATGAAAAACTGTTTTTT,TRBJ1-4,NA,NA,TRBV12-3/TRBV12-4
CASSDIEQYF,TGTGCCAGCAGCGACATCGAGCAGTACTTC,TRBJ2-7,many,NA,TRBV27
CSASKRHPWQETQYF,TGCAGTGCTAGTAAGAGACACCCGTGGCAAGAGACCCAGTACTTC,TRBJ2-5,NA,NA,TRBV20-1
CASSYEGGGNVKLHEQYF,TGTGCCAGCAGTTACGAAGGGGGGGGAAATGTTAAACTCCACGAGCAGTACTTC,TRBJ2-7,NA,NA,TRBV7-8
CATRDLYHWGQYLMNTEAFF,TGTGCCACCCGTGATTTGTACCATTGGGGACAGTACCTAATGAACACTGAAGCTTTCTTT,TRBJ1-1,NA,TRBD1,TRBV24-1
CASSYSRDGTEAFF,TGTGCCAGCAGTTACTCGAGGGACGGCACTGAAGCTTTCTTT,TRBJ1-1,many,NA,TRBV6-5
CSVGTSEGYTF,TGCAGCGTCGGGACCAGTGAGGGCTACACCTTC,TRBJ1-2,NA,NA,TRBV29-1
CASSVDRESTEAFF,TGCGCCAGCAGCGTTGACAGGGAGAGCACTGAAGCTTTCTTT,TRBJ1-1,NA,TRBD1,TRBV5-1
CASSGLANRQETQYF,TGTGCCAGTAGCGGGCTAGCGAATCGACAAGAGACCCAGTACTTC,TRBJ2-5,NA,NA,TRBV19
CASSLGPTDEQYF,TGTGCCAGCAGCTTAGGACCTACCGACGAGCAGTACTTC,TRBJ2-7,many,NA,TRBV11-2
CASSPEQGARAFF,TGTGCCAGCAGCCCTGAACAGGGGGCGCGAGCTTTCTTT,TRBJ1-1,many,TRBD1,TRBV7-9
CASSPLQGTEAFF,TGTGCCAGCAGCCCCCTTCAGGGGACTGAAGCTTTCTTT,TRBJ1-1,NA,NA,TRBV7-9
CASSAGTSGSLFEQYF,TGCGCCAGCAGCGCCGGGACTAGCGGGAGTCTTTTCGAGCAGTACTTC,TRBJ2-7,NA,TRBD2,TRBV5-1
CASSGVGYGYTF,TGTGCCAGCAGTGGCGTCGGCTATGGCTACACCTTC,TRBJ1-2,few,NA,TRBV12-3/TRBV12-4
CASSPTSGAVPIGETQYF,TGTGCCAGCAGCCCTACTTCGGGGGCGGTCCCAATCGGGGAGACCCAGTACTTC,TRBJ2-5,many,NA,TRBV11-2
CASSQDVFSLVGTEAFF,TGTGCCAGCAGCCAAGATGTTTTCAGTTTGGTCGGGACAGAAGCTTTCTTT,TRBJ1-1,NA,NA,TRBV3-1
CSARGGGIDYEQYF,TGCAGTGCTAGGGGTGGCGGGATAGACTACGAGCAGTACTTC,TRBJ2-7,NA,NA,TRBV20-1
CASSEGSSSDIRRYF,TGTGCCAGCAGTGAAGGCAGCAGTTCTGACATACGACGGTACTTC,TRBJ2-7,few,NA,TRBV6-1
CSARDPRAVGRVGQPQHF,TGCAGTGCTAGAGATCCCAGGGCGGTAGGGAGGGTCGGCCAGCCCCAGCATTTT,TRBJ1-5,few,NA,TRBV20-1
CAISELGRAFF,TGTGCCATCAGTGAATTGGGGAGAGCTTTCTTT,TRBJ1-1,NA,NA,TRBV10-3
CASGGQGILNSPLHF,TGTGCCAGCGGTGGACAGGGGATACTTAATTCACCCCTCCACTTT,TRBJ1-6,many,TRBD1,TRBV25-1
CATSVGGQISNQPQHF,TGTGCCACCAGTGTGGGCGGACAAATTAGCAATCAGCCCCAGCATTTT,TRBJ1-5,NA,NA,TRBV24-1
CSTKSGTPNTGELFF,TGCAGTACAAAATCAGGGACCCCGAACACCGGGGAGCTGTTTTTT,TRBJ2-2,many,NA,TRBV20-1
CASSLEGARYGYTF,TGTGCCAGCAGCTTAGAGGGGGCGCGGTATGGCTACACCTTC,TRBJ1-2,few,TRBD1,TRBV7-2
CASSPHREGPEAFF,TGTGCCAGCAGCCCCCACAGGGAGGGGCCTGAAGCTTTCTTT,TRBJ1-1,NA,NA,TRBV7-2
CASTSVGSSGNTIYF,TGTGCCAGCACCTCAGTAGGCAGCTCTGGAAACACCATATATTTT,TRBJ1-3,NA,NA,TRBV7-9
CASSVGASGSQETQYF,TGTGCCAGCAGCGTAGGGGCTAGCGGGAGCCAAGAGACCCAGTACTTC,TRBJ2-5,once,TRBD2,TRBV9
CASSPASVGEQYF,TGTGCCAGCAGCCCTGCTAGCGTAGGCGAGCAGTACTTC,TRBJ2-7,NA,NA,TRBV7-9
CAISEGGGEVYGYTF,TGTGCCATCAGTGAGGGGGGGGGCGAAGTCTATGGCTACACCTTC,TRBJ1-2,many,NA,TRBV10-3
CASSQETGRSYEQYF,TGTGCCAGCAGCCAAGAGACAGGGCGGTCGTACGAGCAGTACTTC,TRBJ2-7,NA,TRBD1,TRBV6-1
CASSYFMGADYNQPQHF,TGTGCCAGCAGTTACTTTATGGGGGCAGATTACAATCAGCCCCAGCATTTT,TRBJ1-5,few,NA,TRBV6-6
CSLMAGAYEQYF,TGCAGCTTAATGGCGGGAGCCTACGAGCAGTACTTC,TRBJ2-7,NA,TRBD2,TRBV29-1